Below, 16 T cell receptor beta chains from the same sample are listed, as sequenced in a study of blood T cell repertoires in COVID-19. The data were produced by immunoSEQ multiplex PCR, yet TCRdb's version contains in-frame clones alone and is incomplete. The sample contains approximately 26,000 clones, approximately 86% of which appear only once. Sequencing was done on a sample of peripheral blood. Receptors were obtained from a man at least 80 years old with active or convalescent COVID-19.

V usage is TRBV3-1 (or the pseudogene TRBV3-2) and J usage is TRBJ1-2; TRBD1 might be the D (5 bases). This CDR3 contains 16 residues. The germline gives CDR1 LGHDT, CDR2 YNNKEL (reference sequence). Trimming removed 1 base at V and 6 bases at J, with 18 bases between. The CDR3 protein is CASSQALGGIVDGYTF. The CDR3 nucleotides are TGTGCCAGCAGCCAAGCCCTGGGGGGTATTGTGGATGGCTACACCTTC.

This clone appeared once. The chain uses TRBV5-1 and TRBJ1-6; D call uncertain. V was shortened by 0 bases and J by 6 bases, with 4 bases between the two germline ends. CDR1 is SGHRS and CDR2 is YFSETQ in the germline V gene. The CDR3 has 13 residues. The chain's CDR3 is CASSLESNSPLHF. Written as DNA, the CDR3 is TGCGCCAGCAGCTTGGAGAGTAATTCACCCCTCCACTTT.

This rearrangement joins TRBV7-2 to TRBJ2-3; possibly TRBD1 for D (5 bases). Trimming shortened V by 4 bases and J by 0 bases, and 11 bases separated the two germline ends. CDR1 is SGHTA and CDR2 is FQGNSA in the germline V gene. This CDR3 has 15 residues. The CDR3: CASSSRTISTDTQYF. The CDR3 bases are TGTGCCAGCAGCTCTAGGACAATCAGCACAGATACGCAGTATTTT.

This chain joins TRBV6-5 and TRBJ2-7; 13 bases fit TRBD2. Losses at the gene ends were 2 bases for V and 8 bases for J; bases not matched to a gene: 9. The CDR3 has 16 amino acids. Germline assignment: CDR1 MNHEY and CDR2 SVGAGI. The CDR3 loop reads CASSYDLTSGRTKQYF. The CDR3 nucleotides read TGTGCCAGCAGTTACGACCTGACTAGCGGGAGGACTAAGCAGTACTTC.

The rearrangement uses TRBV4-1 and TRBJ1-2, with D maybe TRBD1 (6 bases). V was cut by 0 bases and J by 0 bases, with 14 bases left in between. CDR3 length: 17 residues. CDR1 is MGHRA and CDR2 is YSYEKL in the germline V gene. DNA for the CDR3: TGCGCCAGCAGCCAAGATACAGGGCCTTCATCTAACTATGGCTACACCTTC. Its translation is CASSQDTGPSSNYGYTF.

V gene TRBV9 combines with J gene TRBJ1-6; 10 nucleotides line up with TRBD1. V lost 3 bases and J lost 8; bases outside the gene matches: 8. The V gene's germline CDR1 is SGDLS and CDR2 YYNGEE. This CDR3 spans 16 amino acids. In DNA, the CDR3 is TGTGCCAGCAGCGCGATGACAGGGGGCACCCATTCACCCCTCCACTTT. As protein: CASSAMTGGTHSPLHF.

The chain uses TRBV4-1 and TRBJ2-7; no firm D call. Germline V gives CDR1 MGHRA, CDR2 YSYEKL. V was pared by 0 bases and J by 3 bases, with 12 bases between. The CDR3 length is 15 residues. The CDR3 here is CASSQEGQEGYEQYF. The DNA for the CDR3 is TGCGCCAGCAGCCAAGAAGGCCAGGAAGGCTACGAGCAGTACTTC.

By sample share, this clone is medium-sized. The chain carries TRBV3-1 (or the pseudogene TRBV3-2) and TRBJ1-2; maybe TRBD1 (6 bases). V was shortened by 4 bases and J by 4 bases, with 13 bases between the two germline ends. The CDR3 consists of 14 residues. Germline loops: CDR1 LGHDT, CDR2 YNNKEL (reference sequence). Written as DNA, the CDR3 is TGTGCCAGCAGCCCCCGGCAGGGGAGCTATGGCTACACCTTC. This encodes CASSPRQGSYGYTF.

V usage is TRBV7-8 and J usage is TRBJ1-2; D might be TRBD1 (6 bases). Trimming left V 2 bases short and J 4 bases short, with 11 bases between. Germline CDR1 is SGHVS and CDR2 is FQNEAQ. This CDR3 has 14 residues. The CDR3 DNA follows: TGTGCCAGCAGCTTATTTCAGGGGACCTATGGCTACACCTTC. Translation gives CASSLFQGTYGYTF.

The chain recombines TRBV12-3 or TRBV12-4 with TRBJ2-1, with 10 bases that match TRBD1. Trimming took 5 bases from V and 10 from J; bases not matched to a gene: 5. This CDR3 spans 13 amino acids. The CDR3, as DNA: TGTGCCAGCAGTACCGGGACAGGGGACGAGCAGTTCTTC. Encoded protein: CASSTGTGDEQFF.

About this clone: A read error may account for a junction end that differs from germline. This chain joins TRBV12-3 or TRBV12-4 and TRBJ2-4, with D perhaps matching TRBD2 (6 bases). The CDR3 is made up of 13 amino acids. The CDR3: CASSGGATNIQYF. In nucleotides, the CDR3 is TGTGCCAGCAGTGGCGGGGCCACAAACATTCAGTACTTC.

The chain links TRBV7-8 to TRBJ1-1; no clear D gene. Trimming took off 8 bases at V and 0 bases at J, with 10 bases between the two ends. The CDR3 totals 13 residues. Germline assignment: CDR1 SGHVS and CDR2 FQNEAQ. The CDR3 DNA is TGTGCCAGCTTGAAAGAGATGAACACTGAAGCTTTCTTT. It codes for CASLKEMNTEAFF.

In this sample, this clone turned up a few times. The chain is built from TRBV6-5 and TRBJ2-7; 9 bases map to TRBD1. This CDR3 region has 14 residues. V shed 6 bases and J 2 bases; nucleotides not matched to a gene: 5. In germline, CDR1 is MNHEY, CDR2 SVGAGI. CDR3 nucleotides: TGTGCCAGCAGCCCGGACAGGGGAACCTACGAGCAGTACTTC. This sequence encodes CASSPDRGTYEQYF.

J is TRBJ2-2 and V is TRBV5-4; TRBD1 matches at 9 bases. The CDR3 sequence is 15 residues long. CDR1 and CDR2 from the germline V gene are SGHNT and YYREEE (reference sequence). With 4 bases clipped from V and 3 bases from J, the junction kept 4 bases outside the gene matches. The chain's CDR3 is CASSQDRGDTGELFF. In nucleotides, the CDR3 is TGTGCCAGCAGCCAGGACAGGGGTGACACCGGGGAGCTGTTTTTT.

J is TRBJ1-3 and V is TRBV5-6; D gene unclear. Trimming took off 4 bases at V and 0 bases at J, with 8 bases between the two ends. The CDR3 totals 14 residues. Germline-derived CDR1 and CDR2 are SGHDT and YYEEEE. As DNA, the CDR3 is TGTGCCAGCAGCCCTGCCTACTCTGGAAACACCATATATTTT. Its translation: CASSPAYSGNTIYF.

As DNA, the CDR3 is TGTGCCAGCAGCTTAGGACAGGGCTTTAGCACAGATACGCAGTATTTT. Encoded protein: CASSLGQGFSTDTQYF. The chain joins TRBV11-1 to TRBJ2-3; 7 nucleotides match TRBD1. The CDR3 extends over 16 amino acids. The germline V gene has CDR1 SGHAT and CDR2 FQDESV (reference sequence). Trimming cost V 1 base and J 0 bases; bases outside gene matches: 4.